What follows are 8 T cell receptor beta chains derived from one specimen sequenced in a study of T cell responses to AZD1222 COVID-19 vaccine. TCRdb keeps only in-frame clones here, not all; method: immunoSEQ multiplex PCR. The data show some 120,000 clones, with over 80% seen just once and approximately 7.9% held by the top ten. This specimen was peripheral blood, taken 28 days after the second AZD1222 dose. The source of these receptors is an adult who received the AZD1222 COVID-19 vaccine.

The V call is TRBV19, the J call TRBJ1-2; 7 nucleotides line up with TRBD1. Losses at the gene ends were 5 bases for V and 4 bases for J; bases not matched to a gene: 19. This CDR3 is built from 18 residues. The germline CDR1 and CDR2 sequences are LNHDA and SQIVND (reference sequence). CDR3 in DNA: TGTGCCAGTAGTCCTCACAGGGGAGAAGGCTACAGAGTCTATGGCTACACCTTC. Translation: CASSPHRGEGYRVYGYTF.

The chain carries TRBV5-1 and TRBJ2-1; D gene ambiguous. Germline CDR1 is SGHRS and CDR2 is YFSETQ. The CDR3 contains 12 residues. V was pared by 2 bases and J by 8 bases, with 8 bases between. The CDR3 DNA follows: TGCGCCAGCAGCTTAAACTTATATGAGCAGTTCTTC. Its protein is CASSLNLYEQFF.

The V call is TRBV6-5, the J call TRBJ2-5, with unresolved D. Trimming shortened V by 6 bases and J by 3 bases, and 14 bases separated the two germline ends. CDR1 and CDR2 (germline): MNHEY, SVGAGI. This CDR3 is built from 14 residues. CDR3 nucleotides: TGTGCCAGCAGGCCACTGCCCACAGAAGAGACCCAGTACTTC. Protein: CASRPLPTEETQYF.

This rearrangement joins TRBV27 to TRBJ1-5; no reliable D call. Trimming took 9 bases from V and 0 from J, leaving 6 bases between them. This CDR3 has 12 residues. The germline CDR1 and CDR2 sequences are MNHEY and SMNVEV (reference sequence). CDR3 nucleotide sequence: TGTGCCAGGGCTAATAGCAATCAGCCCCAGCATTTT. It codes for CARANSNQPQHF.

The chain recombines TRBV5-4 with TRBJ2-1; a possible D gene is TRBD1 (6 bases). The CDR3 length is 15 residues. Germline V lookup: CDR1 SGHNT, CDR2 YYREEE (reference sequence). V lost 0 bases and J lost 6, with 13 bases in between. The CDR3 sequence: CASSLAQGSINEQFF. The DNA of the CDR3 is TGTGCCAGCAGCTTGGCTCAGGGGAGCATCAATGAGCAGTTCTTC.

The chain employs TRBV3-1 (or the pseudogene TRBV3-2) and TRBJ1-4; 8 bases align to TRBD1. V lost 5 bases, J lost 8 bases, and 10 bases stayed unmatched. Germline CDR1 LGHDT, CDR2 YNNKEL (reference sequence). The CDR3 is 15 residues long. In DNA form, the CDR3 reads TGTGCCAGCAGCGCTCGACAGGGGCGAGACGAAAAACTGTTTTTT. As protein: CASSARQGRDEKLFF.

Here the CDR3 DNA reads TGCGCCAGCAGCTTGACGTATGGGAGGCTATCGTCCTACGAGCAGTACTTC. This gives the protein CASSLTYGRLSSYEQYF. The J gene is TRBJ2-7, the V gene TRBV5-1, with D maybe TRBD2 (6 bases). V was shortened by 1 base and J by 1 base, with 18 bases between the two germline ends. The CDR3 contains 17 residues. Germline V gene lookup returns CDR1 SGHRS and CDR2 YFSETQ.

The V call is TRBV2, the J call TRBJ1-5, with TRBD1 as a possible D gene (6 bases). CDR1 SNHLY and CDR2 FYNNEI come from the germline V gene. V dropped 7 bases and J dropped 5 bases, with 18 bases sitting between them. The CDR3 sequence is 15 residues long. The CDR3 DNA sequence: TGTGCCAGCACAGGGGTTACGGGAGTTGATCAGCCCCAGCATTTT. It translates to CASTGVTGVDQPQHF. The full variable domain, completed using reference TRBV2 and TRBJ1-5, is EPEVTQTPSHQVTQMGQEVILRCVPISNHLYFYWYRQILGQKVEFLVSFYNNEISEKSEIFDDQFSVERPDGSNFTLKIRSTKLEDSAMYFCASTGVTGVDQPQHFGDGTRLSIL.